A single T cell receptor beta chain is shown here with its context. Germline V lookup: CDR1 MNHGY, CDR2 SVAAGI. The CDR3 runs 15 residues. The V end lost 5 bases, the J end lost 0 bases, and 11 bases lay between the germline ends. The sample comes from a study of tumor-infiltrating lymphocytes in oesophageal squamous cell carcinoma. TCRdb fed the PCR reads into MiXCR, producing one record per CDR3 protein. The sample carries about 17,000 distinct CDR3 sequences, less than 50% recorded once. The sequencing input was normal esophageal tissue next to the tumor. The gene calls are TRBV6-9 and TRBJ1-5, with D unresolved. This sequence was found in a female donor with esophageal squamous cell carcinoma. This chain's CDR3 is CASSPQIYSNQPQHF. The CDR3 coding sequence is TGTGCCAGCAGTCCACAGATTTATAGCAATCAGCCCCAGCATTTT.